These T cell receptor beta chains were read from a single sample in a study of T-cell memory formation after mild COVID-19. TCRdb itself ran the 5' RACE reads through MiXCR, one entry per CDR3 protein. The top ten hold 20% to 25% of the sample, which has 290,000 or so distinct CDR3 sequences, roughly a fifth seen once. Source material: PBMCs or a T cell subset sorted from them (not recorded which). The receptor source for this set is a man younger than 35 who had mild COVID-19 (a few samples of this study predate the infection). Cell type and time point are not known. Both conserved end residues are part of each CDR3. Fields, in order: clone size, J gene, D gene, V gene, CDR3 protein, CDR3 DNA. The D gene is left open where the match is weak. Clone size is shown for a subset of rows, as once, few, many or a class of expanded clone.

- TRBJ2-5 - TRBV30 CAWTPVSVGETQYF TGTGCCTGGACCCCGGTCTCAGTAGGGGAGACCCAGTACTTC
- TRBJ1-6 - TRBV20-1 CSARDFQDSPLHF TGCAGTGCTAGAGATTTCCAAGATTCACCCCTCCACTTT
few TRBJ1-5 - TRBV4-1 CASSQDFRGGDQPQHF TGCGCCAGCAGCCAAGATTTCCGAGGGGGGGATCAGCCCCAGCATTTT
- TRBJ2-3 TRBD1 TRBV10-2 CASSDQGARIDTQYF TGCGCCAGCAGCGACCAGGGGGCGCGTATAGATACGCAGTATTTT
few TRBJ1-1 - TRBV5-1 CASSGAWEMGMNTEAFF TGCGCCAGCAGCGGAGCCTGGGAGATGGGGATGAACACTGAAGCTTTCTTT
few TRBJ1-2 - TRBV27 CASSPRGDYGYTF TGTGCCAGCAGTCCCCGAGGTGACTATGGCTACACCTTC
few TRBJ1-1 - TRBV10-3 CAISEGRQLVVAFF TGTGCCATCAGTGAGGGTCGGCAGCTCGTGGTAGCTTTCTTT
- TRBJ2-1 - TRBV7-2 CASRQGNLDNEQFF TGTGCCAGCAGGCAAGGGAACCTCGACAATGAGCAGTTCTTC
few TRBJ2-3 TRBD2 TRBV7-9 CASSYAGTSGLTDTQYF TGTGCCAGCAGCTACGCCGGGACTAGCGGCCTCACAGATACGCAGTATTTT
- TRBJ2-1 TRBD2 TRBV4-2 CASSQEAAGGRYEQFF TGTGCCAGCAGCCAAGAGGCTGCGGGGGGGCGGTATGAGCAGTTCTTC
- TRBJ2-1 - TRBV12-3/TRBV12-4 CASRRALNEQFF TGTGCCAGCAGACGGGCGCTTAATGAGCAGTTCTTC
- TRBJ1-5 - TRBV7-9 CASSHGGSHQPQHF TGTGCCAGCAGCCATGGGGGTTCTCATCAGCCCCAGCATTTT
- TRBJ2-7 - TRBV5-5 CASSRNGPEFYEQYF TGTGCCAGCAGTCGGAACGGGCCGGAATTCTACGAGCAGTACTTC
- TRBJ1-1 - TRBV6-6 CASSYEAGRNTEAFF TGTGCCAGCAGTTACGAGGCCGGGAGGAACACTGAAGCTTTCTTT
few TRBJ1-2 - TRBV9 CASSTPRGPGYGYTF TGTGCCAGCAGCACCCCACGGGGCCCGGGCTATGGCTACACCTTC
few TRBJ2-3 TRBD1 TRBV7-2 CASSQTGTGGLDTQYF TGTGCCAGCAGCCAAACCGGGACAGGGGGTCTAGATACGCAGTATTTT
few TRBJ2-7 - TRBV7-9 CASSNALGGDVEQYF TGTGCCAGCAGCAACGCCCTAGGGGGGGACGTCGAGCAGTACTTC
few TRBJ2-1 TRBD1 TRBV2 CASIEQGVVDNEQFF TGTGCCAGCATTGAACAGGGGGTCGTGGACAATGAGCAGTTCTTC
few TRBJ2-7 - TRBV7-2 CASSLTGGPHEHYF TGTGCCAGCAGCTTAACCGGGGGGCCCCACGAGCATTACTTC
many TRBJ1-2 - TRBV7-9 CASSLEGVAVYGYTF TGTGCCAGCAGCTTAGAGGGAGTGGCGGTCTATGGCTACACCTTC
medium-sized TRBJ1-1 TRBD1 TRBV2 CASSLRQGNTEAFF TGTGCCAGCAGTCTCAGACAGGGAAACACTGAAGCTTTCTTT
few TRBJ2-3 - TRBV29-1 CSVEAGPGVYTQYF TGCAGCGTTGAGGCAGGACCTGGCGTTTATACGCAGTATTTT
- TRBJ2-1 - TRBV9 CASSVDEGQDEQFF TGTGCCAGCAGCGTAGATGAGGGCCAGGATGAGCAGTTCTTC
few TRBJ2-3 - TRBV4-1 CASSPSRATQDTQYF TGCGCCAGCAGCCCGTCACGGGCTACGCAAGATACGCAGTATTTT
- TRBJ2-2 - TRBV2 CASSGQGFDTGELFF TGTGCCAGCAGTGGCCAGGGGTTTGACACCGGGGAGCTGTTTTTT
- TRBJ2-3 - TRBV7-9 CASSHTGLRSNTQYF TGTGCCAGCAGCCATACAGGACTCCGTTCGAATACGCAGTATTTT
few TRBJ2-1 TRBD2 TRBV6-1 CASSDPIAGYNEQFF TGTGCCAGCAGTGATCCAATAGCGGGGTACAATGAGCAGTTCTTC
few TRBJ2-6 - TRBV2 CASAGTGSAGANVLTF TGTGCCAGCGCCGGGACGGGATCGGCTGGGGCCAACGTCCTGACTTTC
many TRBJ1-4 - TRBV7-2 CASSLSGQVRNEKLFF TGTGCCAGCAGCTTATCCGGGCAGGTTCGAAATGAAAAACTGTTTTTT
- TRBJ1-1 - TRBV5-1 CASSRAGGQRSEAFF TGCGCCAGCAGCCGGGCGGGGGGCCAGCGGTCTGAAGCTTTCTTT
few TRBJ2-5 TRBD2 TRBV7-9 CASSLPRLAGQETQYF TGTGCCAGCAGCTTACCTCGACTAGCGGGACAAGAGACCCAGTACTTC
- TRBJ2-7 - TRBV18 CASSPRQGGYEQYF TGTGCCAGCTCACCGAGACAGGGAGGCTACGAGCAGTACTTC
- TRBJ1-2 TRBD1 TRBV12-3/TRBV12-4 CASSSEGQGMNYGYTF TGTGCCAGCAGTTCAGAGGGACAGGGGATGAACTATGGCTACACCTTC
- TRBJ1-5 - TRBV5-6 CASSLALGGSNQPQHF TGTGCCAGCAGCTTGGCCCTAGGGGGAAGCAATCAGCCCCAGCATTTT
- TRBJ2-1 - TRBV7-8 CASGTDSEQFF TGTGCCAGCGGAACCGACAGTGAGCAGTTCTTC
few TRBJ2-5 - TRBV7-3 CASSLSSAETQYF TGTGCCAGCAGCTTAAGTTCAGCAGAGACCCAGTACTTC
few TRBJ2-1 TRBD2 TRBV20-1 CSARVRTSAYNEQFF TGCAGTGCTAGAGTCAGGACTAGCGCGTACAATGAGCAGTTCTTC
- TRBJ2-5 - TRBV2 CATYRDESETQYF TGTGCCACCTACAGGGACGAATCGGAGACCCAGTACTTC
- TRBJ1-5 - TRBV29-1 CSVEVGGNQPQHF TGCAGCGTTGAGGTAGGGGGTAATCAGCCCCAGCATTTT
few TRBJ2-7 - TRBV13 CASSLGPGQEQYF TGTGCCAGCAGCTTGGGACCGGGGCAAGAGCAGTACTTC
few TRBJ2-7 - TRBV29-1 CSVEDEGQDHPYEQYF TGCAGCGTTGAAGATGAGGGACAAGACCACCCCTACGAGCAGTACTTC
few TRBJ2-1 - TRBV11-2 CASSLYPQGGASSYNEQFF TGTGCCAGCAGCTTATACCCCCAAGGCGGGGCAAGCTCCTACAATGAGCAGTTCTTC
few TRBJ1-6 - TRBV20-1 CSADRIRSPLHF TGCAGTGCTGACAGGATCCGCTCACCCCTCCACTTT
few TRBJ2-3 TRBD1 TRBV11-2 CASSDRGRGPDTQYF TGTGCCAGCAGCGACAGGGGGCGGGGGCCAGATACGCAGTATTTT
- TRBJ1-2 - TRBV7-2 CASSLTLTGLEGYTF TGTGCCAGCAGCTTAACCCTGACAGGCTTGGAGGGCTACACCTTC
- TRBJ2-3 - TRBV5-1 CASSFGQGLDTQYF TGCGCCAGCAGCTTCGGGCAGGGGTTGGATACGCAGTATTTT
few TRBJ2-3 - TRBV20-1 CSARDGVSLTDTQYF TGCAGTGCTAGAGATGGTGTCAGCCTCACAGATACGCAGTATTTT
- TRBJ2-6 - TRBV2 CASSQKSQLWANVLTF TGTGCCAGCAGTCAGAAAAGTCAGTTATGGGCCAACGTCCTGACTTTC
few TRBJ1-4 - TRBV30 CAWSEGSGDEKLFF TGTGCCTGGAGTGAAGGCAGCGGGGATGAAAAACTGTTTTTT
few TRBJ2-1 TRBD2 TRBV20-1 CSASSGPSSYNEQFF TGCAGTGCTTCTAGCGGGCCGAGCTCCTACAATGAGCAGTTCTTC
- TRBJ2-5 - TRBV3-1 CASATVGRRETQYF TGTGCCAGCGCGACAGTCGGTCGGCGGGAGACCCAGTACTTC
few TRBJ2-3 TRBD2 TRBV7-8 CASSLISQGLAGGPSDTQYF TGTGCCAGCAGCTTAATTTCCCAAGGACTAGCGGGGGGGCCATCAGATACGCAGTATTTT